This T cell receptor (beta chain) was identified during a study of T cells in localized non-small cell lung cancer. Repertoires were generated with immunoSEQ multiplex PCR, while TCRdb's copy carries only in-frame clones and drops some. The sample holds approximately 30,000 clones; 70% to 90% are singletons and the top ten take 4.2%. CDR1 and CDR2 from the germline V gene are GTSNPN and SVGIG (reference sequence). V dropped 3 bases and J dropped 0 bases, with 14 bases sitting between them. The CDR3 has 15 amino acids. The sequence was obtained from a woman aged 35 to 70 with stage III lung adenocarcinoma. Sequencing was performed on peripheral blood mononuclear cells, taken before any cancer treatment. The gene calls are TRBV30 and TRBJ1-2; TRBD1 might be the D (5 bases). CDR3 coding DNA: TGTGCCTGGAGGGGACCGGGCAGAGCTAACTATGGCTACACCTTC. Its protein product is CAWRGPGRANYGYTF.